This T cell receptor beta chain was found in a study of blood T cells in healthy people across ages. Each donor supplied ten milliliters of peripheral blood. Next came a second PCR, run for about 6 to 12 cycles, which used a sample-barcoded 5' primer along with a J-beta primer mix. TCRdb reanalysed the 5' RACE reads using MiXCR and keeps one entry per CDR3 protein. The data hold about 970,000 distinct CDR3 sequences, with roughly 51% observed a single time. Notes on the study in general: Estimated diversity across one million T cells was deemed an underestimate. A greater number of naive CD4+ cells and higher diversity distinguished long-lived donors from aged donors. Strong correlation existed between TCR beta diversity and naive T cell percentage.

Germline V lookup: CDR1 SGHAT, CDR2 FQNNGV. The CDR3 consists of 13 residues. V lost 3 bases and J 4 bases, leaving 9 bases between the germline ends. This clonotype showed up many times. The antigen is unknown. The chain has TRBV11-2 and TRBJ2-5; D is uncertain. This clonotype was sampled from a woman aged 55 to 70 in good health. Specimen: blood. As DNA, the CDR3 is TGTGCCAGCAGCTTTGGCCTCCCAGAGACCCAGTACTTC. Translating it yields CASSFGLPETQYF.